The clone carrying this T cell receptor (beta chain) was found a few times. Its antigen is undetermined. The sample is drawn from a study of T cell responses to AZD1222 COVID-19 vaccine. Study-wide results and limits: Unmutated regions of variants are reportedly targeted by nearly half of spike-specific TCRs.

The repertoire was sequenced with immunoSEQ multiplex PCR; TCRdb's copy has only in-frame clones and lacks some. The data contain about 120,000 clones, around 86% of them seen just once; the ten biggest clones take up around 1.2%. The receptor was derived from an adult in good health. The sample here was peripheral blood, taken on day 0 of AZD1222 vaccination.

CDR3 in DNA: TGTGCCAGCAGTTACGGGGGGACTAGTGGCTACGAGCAGTACTTC. Its protein product is CASSYGGTSGYEQYF. The chain employs TRBV6-5 and TRBJ2-7, with 8 bases lining up with TRBD2. Germline trimming cut 2 bases from V and 3 bases from J; bases unmatched to any gene: 6. Germline V CDR1 and CDR2: MNHEY, SVGAGI. The CDR3 runs to 15 residues.